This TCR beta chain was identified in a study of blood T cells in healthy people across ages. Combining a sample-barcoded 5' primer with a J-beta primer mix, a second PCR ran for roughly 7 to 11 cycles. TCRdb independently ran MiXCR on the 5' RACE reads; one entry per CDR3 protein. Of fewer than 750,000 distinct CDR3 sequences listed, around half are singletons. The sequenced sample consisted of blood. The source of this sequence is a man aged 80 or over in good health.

CDR3 in amino acids: CSARGQAGAPLHF. CDR3 nucleotide sequence: TGCAGTGCTAGGGGACAGGCCGGGGCACCCCTCCACTTT. The chain links TRBV20-1 to TRBJ1-6; TRBD1 matches 8 bases. Germline CDR1 and CDR2: DFQATT and SNEGSKA (reference sequence). The CDR3 contains 13 residues. The ends lost 3 bases at V and 11 bases at J; junction bases unmatched: 6.